Shown below are 31 T cell receptor beta chains from a single sample sequenced in a study of Graves' ophthalmopathy and Graves' hyperthyroidism. Transcripts of RNA were the source for amplifying TCR beta CDR3 regions. HTBI primers served in a first-round RT-PCR, which a second-round multiplex PCR followed. TCRdb reanalysed the multiplex PCR reads using MiXCR and keeps one entry per CDR3 protein. The data contain about 1.1 million distinct CDR3 sequences, about 40% of them singletons. Sequenced sample: peripheral blood or thyroid tissue (not recorded which). The receptors shown here come from an adult man with Graves' hyperthyroidism.

About this clonotype itself: A much larger clone sits a single nucleotide away, making a read error possible. V and J are TRBV10-1 and TRBJ2-7; TRBD1 aligns across 7 bases. The CDR3 is 15 amino acids. With 6 bases clipped from V and 0 bases from J, the junction kept 8 bases outside the gene matches. Per germline, CDR1 WNHNN and CDR2 SYGVQD (reference sequence). The CDR3 region has the DNA TGCGCCAGCAGCAAATGGGACAGCCTCTCCTACGAGCAGTACTTC. As protein: CASSKWDSLSYEQYF.

The sample holds one count of this clonotype. The chain employs TRBV15 and TRBJ1-2; possibly TRBD1 for D (5 bases). Per germline, CDR1 LNHNV and CDR2 YYDKDF (reference sequence). The CDR3 is 14 amino acids. With 1 base removed from V and 8 bases from J, the gap between germline ends came to 14 bases. CDR3 in amino acids: CATSRARQLEGYTF. The CDR3 DNA reads as TGTGCCACCAGCAGAGCCCGACAGCTTGAGGGCTACACCTTC.

The chain has TRBV7-9 and TRBJ1-1; maybe TRBD1 (6 bases). Trimming cost V 5 bases and J 1 base, with 17 bases left between them. The germline V gene has CDR1 SEHNR and CDR2 FQNEAQ (reference sequence). The CDR3 has 16 residues. The CDR3 DNA follows: TGTGCCAGCAGCCCGGGGCTGCAGGGGAGGAACACTGAAGCTTTCTTT. Amino acid sequence: CASSPGLQGRNTEAFF.

The chain joins TRBV7-9 to TRBJ1-5; 9 bases line up with TRBD1. The junction had 16 bases not matched to a gene; V was cut back by 5 bases and J by 11 bases. Germline values: CDR1 SEHNR, CDR2 FQNEAQ (reference sequence). CDR3 length: 16 residues. Written as DNA, the CDR3 is TGTGCCAGCAGCCCGAGAGACAGGGGGATTAGAGAGACCCAGCATTTT. This gives the protein CASSPRDRGIRETQHF.

Ten or more counts support this clonotype. The chain is built from TRBV9 and TRBJ1-4; D unresolved. In germline, CDR1 is SGDLS, CDR2 YYNGEE. V shed 1 base and J shed 6 bases, with 13 bases lying between them. This CDR3 comprises 15 residues. The CDR3 loop reads CASSVSSGQDEKLFF. The CDR3 DNA follows: TGTGCCAGCAGCGTATCATCGGGTCAGGATGAAAAACTGTTTTTT. Variable domain in full (rest from reference TRBV9 and TRBJ1-4): DSGVTQTPKHLITATGQRVTLRCSPRSGDLSVYWYQQSLDQGLQFLIQYYNGEERAKGNILERFSAQQFPDLHSELNLSSLELGDSALYFCASSVSSGQDEKLFFGSGTQLSVL.

The chain has TRBV4-3 and TRBJ2-5, with D possibly TRBD1 on 5 matching bases. The V end was cut by 0 bases, the J end by 5 bases, with 13 bases between. The CDR3 sequence is 15 residues long. Per the germline V gene, CDR1 is LGHNA and CDR2 is YSLEER. CDR3 nucleotides: TGCGCCAGCAGCCAAGATAGGGGCCCTTTGGAGACCCAGTACTTC. It encodes CASSQDRGPLETQYF.

The chain employs TRBV12-3 or TRBV12-4 and TRBJ1-2; D is undetermined. CDR3 length: 14 amino acids. Trimming shortened V by 4 bases and J by 8 bases, and 17 bases separated the two germline ends. CDR3 DNA: TGTGCCAGCAGTTCTAACCTTGGCATTCGAGGCTACACCTTC. This gives the protein CASSSNLGIRGYTF.

This clonotype occurred many times. V and J are TRBV7-8 and TRBJ2-7; D is unresolved. Trimming cost V 1 base and J 4 bases, with 14 bases left between them. Germline V CDR1 and CDR2: SGHVS, FQNEAQ. The CDR3 is made up of 15 amino acids. The CDR3: CASSLDAVRIYEQYF. CDR3 DNA sequence: TGTGCCAGCAGCTTAGACGCTGTCCGCATTTACGAGCAGTACTTC.

This clonotype was seen many times. This sequence joins TRBV10-3 and TRBJ1-5; 8 bases fit TRBD1. There are 14 residues in the CDR3. With V trimmed by 5 bases and J by 6 bases, 6 bases remained unmatched. Germline V lookup: CDR1 ENHRY, CDR2 SYGVKD. In nucleotides, the CDR3 is TGTGCCATCAGTTCAGGACAGGGTGGTCAGCCCCAGCATTTT. This gives the protein CAISSGQGGQPQHF.

This clonotype was counted a few times. The chain links TRBV12-3 or TRBV12-4 to TRBJ2-7, with a tentative D call TRBD1 (5 bases). The germline V and J ends were trimmed by 1 base and 5 bases, with 15 bases remaining between them. This CDR3 region has 15 residues. As DNA, the CDR3 is TGTGCCAGCAGTTTAGGAACAGGCCTACGGAACGAGCAGTACTTC. This codes for CASSLGTGLRNEQYF.

This clonotype occurred a few times. One junction end does not reproduce the germline sequence, and a read error may be involved. The rearrangement links TRBV5-4 to TRBJ2-7, with 7 bases lining up with TRBD2. This CDR3 is 14 amino acids long. Germline V CDR1 and CDR2: SGHNT, YYREEE (reference sequence). CDR3 bases: TGTGCCAGCAGCTCGGTTGCGGGGGACTACGAACAGTACTTC. It specifies CASSSVAGDYEQYF. Complete variable domain (other parts from reference TRBV5-4 and TRBJ2-7): ETGVTQSPTHLIKTRGQQVTLRCSSQSGHNTVSWYQQALGQGPQFIFQYYREEENGRGNFPPRFSGLQFPNYSSELNVNALELDDSALYLCASSSVAGDYEQYFGPGTRLTVT.

This clonotype has a count of ten or more. The J gene is TRBJ1-5, the V gene TRBV7-8; tentative D call: TRBD1 (6 bases). The V gene lost 5 bases and the J gene lost 3 bases, with 26 bases spanning the gap. CDR1 is SGHVS, CDR2 FQNEAQ, per germline. The CDR3 totals 19 residues. The CDR3 loop is CASSPARDIELQPNQPQHF. Here the CDR3 DNA reads TGTGCCAGCAGCCCAGCCCGGGACATAGAACTCCAACCCAATCAGCCCCAGCATTTT.

This clonotype has a single count. J is TRBJ1-5 and V is TRBV24-1; maybe TRBD1 (5 bases). This CDR3 comprises 15 residues. Trimming left V 5 bases short and J 5 bases short, with 15 bases between. CDR1 and CDR2 (germline): KGHDR, SFDVKD. CDR3 DNA sequence: TGTGCCACCAGTGCTAGACTGGGGGGTGATCAGCCCCAGCATTTT. Protein: CATSARLGGDQPQHF.

The rearrangement uses TRBV29-1 and TRBJ1-2; 8 bases line up with TRBD1. Losses at the gene ends were 7 bases for V and 9 bases for J; bases not matched to a gene: 13. The CDR3 has 13 amino acids. Germline-derived CDR1 and CDR2 are SQVTM and ANQGSEA. The CDR3 DNA is TGCAGCGGCGCCTTGACACAGGGGGGAAGCTACACCTTC. Its translation: CSGALTQGGSYTF.

On this clonotype: The junction departs from the called germline gene at one end, perhaps through a read error. The chain carries TRBV2 and TRBJ2-2; possibly TRBD2 for D (6 bases). Germline V gene data show CDR1 as SNHLY and CDR2 as FYNNEI. This CDR3 comprises 15 residues. The CDR3 bases are TGTGCCAGCAGTGGGGTGGGATTCAACACCGGGGGGCTGTTTTTT. It codes for CASSGVGFNTGGLFF.

This clonotype was found many times. The V gene is TRBV5-1, the J gene TRBJ2-7, with 9 nucleotides matching TRBD1. Germline V lookup: CDR1 SGHRS, CDR2 YFSETQ. Trimming removed 3 bases from V and 5 bases from J; junction bases left unmatched: 9. The CDR3 loop spans 15 amino acids. CDR3 nucleotide sequence: TGCGCCAGCAGCTCGAGCTGGACAGGGGAAAACGAGCAGTACTTC. Protein product: CASSSSWTGENEQYF.

This clonotype has at least ten counts. J is TRBJ2-7 and V is TRBV20-1; 11 positions agree with TRBD2. J gave up 1 base and V 6 bases, and 11 bases lay outside the gene matches. CDR1 is DFQATT and CDR2 is SNEGSKA in the germline V gene (reference sequence). The CDR3 runs to 16 residues. CDR3 amino acids: CSARGRGTSGSYEQYF. The CDR3 DNA sequence: TGCAGTGCGAGGGGTCGGGGGACTAGCGGATCCTACGAGCAGTACTTC.

This clonotype was counted at least ten times. The rearrangement uses TRBV5-6 and TRBJ1-1, with 7 bases matching TRBD1. The CDR3 is 14 amino acids. Trimming removed 5 bases from V and 8 bases from J; junction bases left unmatched: 12. CDR1 is SGHDT, CDR2 YYEEEE, per germline. The CDR3 sequence is CASRPSGGTLEAFF. The CDR3 DNA is TGTGCCAGCAGGCCCTCAGGGGGGACGCTCGAAGCTTTCTTT.

A few counts support this clonotype. The genes are TRBV6-5 and TRBJ2-7; no clear D. The CDR3 consists of 13 residues. Per germline, CDR1 MNHEY and CDR2 SVGAGI. Trimming shortened V by 7 bases and J by 1 base, and 11 bases separated the two germline ends. The CDR3 loop is CASTPPRSYEQYF. Written as DNA, the CDR3 is TGTGCCAGCACACCACCCCGTTCCTACGAGCAGTACTTC.

This clonotype was counted ten times or more. This chain connects TRBV2 to TRBJ1-2, with 8 bases aligning to TRBD1. Germline loops: CDR1 SNHLY, CDR2 FYNNEI. CDR3 length: 17 residues. The V and J ends lost 6 bases and 4 bases, in that order; junction bases with no gene match: 16. CDR3 region: CASSDPTGTGELYGYTF. In nucleotides, the CDR3 is TGTGCCAGCAGCGATCCCACTGGGACAGGTGAACTCTATGGCTACACCTTC.

The chain combines TRBV5-1 with TRBJ2-7; perhaps TRBD2 as D (5 bases). Looked up from germline, CDR1 is SGHRS and CDR2 is YFSETQ. The CDR3 extends over 13 amino acids. Between the trimmed V and J ends, which lost 7 bases and 5 bases, there was a span of 16 bases. The DNA of the CDR3 is TGCGCCAGCTCTCCGGAGGTCCGTCACGAGCAGTACTTC. Encoded protein: CASSPEVRHEQYF.

J is TRBJ1-5 and V is TRBV15; 9 bases fit TRBD1. Germline CDR1 reads LNHNV; CDR2 reads YYDKDF (reference sequence). CDR3 length: 15 residues. The junction had 4 bases not matched to a gene; V was cut back by 1 base and J by 6 bases. CDR3 amino acids: CATSRGQGVSQPQHF. The CDR3 region has the DNA TGTGCCACCAGCAGAGGACAGGGGGTATCTCAGCCCCAGCATTTT.

The J gene is TRBJ2-5, the V gene TRBV4-2; the match to TRBD1 covers 8 bases. Germline values: CDR1 LGHNA, CDR2 YNFKEQ. The CDR3 totals 14 residues. V was pared by 4 bases and J by 4 bases, with 5 bases of the junction left unmatched. CDR3 region: CASSPEQGVETQYF. The DNA of the CDR3 is TGTGCCAGCAGCCCCGAACAGGGGGTAGAGACCCAGTACTTC.

The chain uses TRBV2 and TRBJ2-3; perhaps TRBD2 as D (6 bases). Judging by the DNA end, TRBJ2-5 fits better; the J call may be wrong. This CDR3 contains 13 residues. Germline-derived CDR1 and CDR2 are SNHLY and FYNNEI. The CDR3 DNA follows: TGTGCCAGCAGGCGGGGACCTTACGAGACCCAGTACTTC. Translation: CASRRGPYETQYF.

This clonotype was seen at least ten times. The chain couples TRBV7-2 to TRBJ2-7; D not resolved. Germline V gene sequence: CDR1 SGHTA, CDR2 FQGNSA. Trimming shortened V by 5 bases and J by 7 bases, and 9 bases separated the two germline ends. The CDR3 extends over 11 amino acids. The CDR3 sequence is CASSTRWEQYF. The CDR3 DNA is TGTGCCAGCAGCACCCGTTGGGAGCAGTACTTC.

This clonotype was seen a few times. The chain employs TRBV7-3 and TRBJ1-4, with D possibly matching TRBD1 (6 bases). CDR3 length: 15 amino acids. The ends were cut back, 3 bases at V and 8 bases at J, with 16 bases in the middle. Germline CDR1 and CDR2: SGHTA and FQGTGA. The CDR3 DNA follows: TGTGCCAGCAGCTTGTTCCTACAGGGCAGGGAAAAACTGTTTTTT. Its translation: CASSLFLQGREKLFF.

The chain carries TRBV29-1 and TRBJ2-2; D not certain. This CDR3 comprises 12 residues. Germline assignment: CDR1 SQVTM and CDR2 ANQGSEA. Trimming shortened V by 7 bases and J by 8 bases, and 14 bases separated the two germline ends. The CDR3 reads CSARKSTGELFF. CDR3 nucleotide sequence: TGCAGCGCCCGTAAGAGCACAGGGGAGCTGTTTTTT.

A note on this clonotype: A much larger clone differs by one base, so this may be a read error. The CDR3 spells CASSGWGEAPNTGELFF. CDR3 in DNA: TGTGCCAGCAGTGGATGGGGGGAGGCGCCGAACACCGGGGAGCTGTTTTTT. This rearrangement joins TRBV12-3 or TRBV12-4 to TRBJ2-2; a weak D match, TRBD2 (6 bases). The CDR3 is made up of 17 amino acids. V was pared by 5 bases and J by 0 bases, with 16 bases between.

The sample holds many counts of this clonotype. One end of the junction varies from germline; a read error may be responsible. The rearrangement links TRBV7-3 to TRBJ1-4; perhaps TRBD1 as D (5 bases). The CDR3 totals 13 residues. CDR1 and CDR2 from the germline V gene are SGHTA and FQGTGA. CDR3 DNA sequence: TGTGCCAGCAGCTTAGAAGTGGGGCGAAGACGCGGCTTT. Amino acids: CASSLEVGRRRGF.

This clonotype was seen repeatedly, ten times or more. The V call is TRBV29-1, the J call TRBJ1-4, with D maybe TRBD1 (5 bases). The V and J ends lost 0 bases and 12 bases respectively, with 8 bases between them. This CDR3 spans 11 amino acids. Germline V gene data show CDR1 as SQVTM and CDR2 as ANQGSEA. The CDR3 nucleotides read TGCAGCGTTGAAGACGCGGGACAACTGTTTTTT. Translating it yields CSVEDAGQLFF.

This rearrangement joins TRBV12-3 or TRBV12-4 to TRBJ1-3; 8 bases line up with TRBD1. J gave up 1 base and V 6 bases, and 11 bases lay outside the gene matches. The CDR3 runs 17 residues. Here the CDR3 reads CASSTIRDRLSGNTIYF. In DNA, the CDR3 is TGTGCCAGCAGCACTATCAGGGACAGGTTATCTGGAAACACCATATATTTT.